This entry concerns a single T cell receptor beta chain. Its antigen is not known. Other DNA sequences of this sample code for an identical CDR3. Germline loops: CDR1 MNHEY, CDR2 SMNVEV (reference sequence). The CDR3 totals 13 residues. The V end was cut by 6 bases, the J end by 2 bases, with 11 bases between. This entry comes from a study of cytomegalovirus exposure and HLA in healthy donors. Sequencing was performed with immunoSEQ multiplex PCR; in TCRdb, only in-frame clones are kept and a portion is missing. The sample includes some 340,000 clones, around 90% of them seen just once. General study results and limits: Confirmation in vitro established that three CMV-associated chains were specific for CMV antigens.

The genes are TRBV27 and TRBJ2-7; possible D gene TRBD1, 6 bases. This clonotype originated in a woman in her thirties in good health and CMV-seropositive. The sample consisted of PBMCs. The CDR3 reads CASSLTGPYEQYF. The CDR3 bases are TGTGCCAGCAGCCTGACAGGCCCCTACGAGCAGTACTTC.